The 2 T cell receptor beta chains given below trace back to one sample, sequenced in a study of T cell responses to AZD1222 COVID-19 vaccine. Here immunoSEQ multiplex PCR was the method, and the copy in TCRdb shows in-frame clones only, minus some. This sample yields 120,000 to 150,000 clones, of which 91% are seen a single time; 1.4% belongs to the top ten. Sequenced material: peripheral blood, taken on day 0 of AZD1222 vaccination. These TCRs come from an adult in good health.

The rearrangement links TRBV27 to TRBJ1-2; a weak D match, TRBD1 (5 bases). Trimming left V 5 bases short and J 8 bases short, with 27 bases between. Germline lookup yields CDR1 MNHEY and CDR2 SMNVEV (reference sequence). This CDR3 comprises 17 residues. CDR3 loop: CASSLRGGTGSAAGYTF. Written as DNA, the CDR3 is TGTGCCAGCAGTCTGCGAGGAGGTACAGGTTCAGCCGCGGGCTACACCTTC.

Written as DNA, the CDR3 is TGTGCCAGCAGTGAACAGGGGGCGGCCACTGAAGCTTTCTTT. Its translation: CASSEQGAATEAFF. The chain employs TRBV28 and TRBJ1-1; 9 bases fit TRBD1. This CDR3 comprises 14 residues. Germline V lookup: CDR1 MDHEN, CDR2 SYDVKM. V gave up 5 bases and J gave up 4 bases; unmatched junction bases: 5.